This TCR beta chain is from a study of cytomegalovirus exposure and HLA in healthy donors. CDR1 and CDR2 (germline): SGHKS, YYEKEE (reference sequence). This CDR3 is 14 amino acids long. V gave up 2 bases and J gave up 3 bases, with 11 bases separating them. The study ran its PCR with 60 Vbeta and 13 Jbeta primers. Sequenced by immunoSEQ multiplex PCR; TCRdb stores in-frame clones only, minus some. The data contain tens of thousands of clones, roughly 67% of them seen just once; the ten biggest clones take up under 6%. The chain joins TRBV5-5 to TRBJ1-2; D remains unclear. This receptor was identified in a boy younger than 18 in good health and CMV-seropositive. Sequencing was done on a sample of PBMCs. DNA of the CDR3: TGTGCCAGCAGCTTTGGGAGGGCAGACTATGGCTACACCTTC. The encoded protein is CASSFGRADYGYTF.